Below are 29 T cell receptor beta chains sequenced from a single sample in a study of blood T cells in healthy people across ages. Combining a sample-barcoded 5' primer with a J-beta primer mix, a second PCR ran for about 7 to 12 cycles. In TCRdb, the 5' RACE reads were re-called with MiXCR into one record per CDR3 protein. The table records some 800,000 distinct CDR3 sequences, under 55% of them present only once. The specimen was blood. Receptor source: a man in his fifties or sixties in good health.

This clonotype was seen a handful of times. The CDR3 loop reads CASSTQGLETQYF. In DNA, the CDR3 is TGTGCCAGCAGCACGCAGGGTTTAGAGACCCAGTACTTC. The chain couples TRBV7-2 to TRBJ2-5, with a tentative D call TRBD1 (5 bases). V was clipped by 5 bases and J by 4 bases, with 11 bases between them. This CDR3 spans 13 amino acids. Germline assignment: CDR1 SGHTA and CDR2 FQGNSA. Combining the CDR3 with reference TRBV7-2 and TRBJ2-5 gives the whole variable domain GAGVSQSPSNKVTEKGKDVELRCDPISGHTALYWYRQSLGQGLEFLIYFQGNSAPDKSGLPSDRFSAERTGGSVSTLTIQRTQQEDSAVYLCASSTQGLETQYFGPGTRLLVL.

V usage is TRBV7-2 and J usage is TRBJ2-1; the D is unclear. Trimming took 4 bases from V and 7 from J, leaving 11 bases between them. The germline gives CDR1 SGHTA, CDR2 FQGNSA. This CDR3 spans 13 amino acids. CDR3 DNA sequence: TGTGCCAGCAGCTCCAGCGTGAGTAATGAGCAGTTCTTC. Its translation is CASSSSVSNEQFF.

The CDR3 protein is CATGRQGNSPLHF. The CDR3 coding sequence is TGTGCCACCGGTAGACAGGGGAATTCACCCCTCCACTTT. The rearrangement links TRBV15 to TRBJ1-6, with TRBD1 identical over 8 bases. Germline loops: CDR1 LNHNV, CDR2 YYDKDF (reference sequence). The CDR3 extends over 13 amino acids. With V trimmed by 8 bases and J by 7 bases, 4 bases remained unmatched.

V usage is TRBV20-1 and J usage is TRBJ2-5, with a tentative D call TRBD2 (6 bases). From germline, CDR1 is DFQATT and CDR2 SNEGSKA (reference sequence). V gave up 0 bases and J gave up 2 bases, with 16 bases separating them. There are 16 residues in the CDR3. DNA for the CDR3: TGCAGTGCTAGAGATTGGGTGGGACTTAGGCAAGAGACCCAGTACTTC. This encodes CSARDWVGLRQETQYF.

In regard to this clonotype: A junction boundary mismatches the germline segment, possibly from a read error. The chain uses TRBV4-1 and TRBJ2-5; TRBD2 matches 10 bases. The CDR3 totals 13 residues. Germline assignment: CDR1 MGHRA and CDR2 YSYEKL. CDR3: CAGSQSGGEPQYF. CDR3 coding DNA: TGCGCCGGCAGCCAGAGCGGGGGGGAGCCCCAGTACTTC.

This clonotype was observed a handful of times. J is TRBJ2-1 and V is TRBV20-1; 11 nucleotides line up with TRBD2. The ends lost 4 bases at V and 2 bases at J; junction bases unmatched: 7. The CDR3 spans 16 residues. CDR1 and CDR2 (germline): DFQATT, SNEGSKA (reference sequence). This CDR3 is CSATGLAATAYNEQFF. The CDR3 DNA follows: TGCAGTGCTACGGGACTAGCGGCCACCGCCTACAATGAGCAGTTCTTC.

V gene TRBV21-1 combines with J gene TRBJ1-2; the table calls TRBD1, which could not be checked here. TRBV21-1 is a known pseudogene. The CDR3 has 17 amino acids. The CDR3 sequence is CASSYNAGEHPNYGYTF. The CDR3 DNA follows: TGTGCCAGCAGCTACAATGCAGGGGAGCATCCTAACTATGGCTACACCTTC.

The chain joins TRBV3-1 to TRBJ2-5; D assignment may be TRBD1 or TRBD2 (5 bases each). CDR1 LGHDT and CDR2 YNNKEL come from the germline V gene (reference sequence). This CDR3 has 16 amino acids. Trimming took off 1 base at V and 9 bases at J, with 21 bases between the two ends. As DNA, the CDR3 is TGTGCCAGCAGCCAAGTGGGGACGGGAATAGATATTCCCCAGTACTTC. Protein sequence: CASSQVGTGIDIPQYF.

This clonotype has more than one count but fewer than ten. The chain employs TRBV15 and TRBJ1-1, with a tentative D call TRBD1 (6 bases). V lost 2 bases to trimming and J lost 8 bases, with 18 bases between them. Germline CDR1 is LNHNV and CDR2 is YYDKDF (reference sequence). The CDR3 consists of 15 residues. Here the CDR3 reads CATSRSPLRDKEAFF. The CDR3 coding sequence is TGTGCCACCAGCAGAAGCCCTCTCCGGGACAAGGAAGCTTTCTTT.

On this clonotype: This could be a read error, since a much larger clone is one nucleotide away. The gene calls are TRBV7-2 and TRBJ2-1, with TRBD2 matching 10 bases. With 1 base clipped from V and 5 bases from J, the junction kept 2 bases outside the gene matches. This CDR3 has 15 amino acids. Germline V CDR1 and CDR2: SGHTA, FQGNSA. The CDR3 reads CASSLELAGHNEQFF. In DNA, the CDR3 is TGTGCCAGCAGCTTAGAACTAGCGGGGCACAATGAGCAGTTCTTC.

This chain links TRBV10-1 with TRBJ2-2; D possibly corresponds to TRBD1 (6 bases). The germline gives CDR1 WNHNN, CDR2 SYGVQD (reference sequence). The CDR3 is made up of 14 amino acids. V lost 6 bases to trimming and J lost 7 bases, with 15 bases between them. CDR3 sequence reads: CASSPQGRNGELFF. Written as DNA, the CDR3 is TGCGCCAGCAGCCCACAGGGAAGGAACGGGGAGCTGTTTTTT.

The CDR3: CASSVGLGVYGYTF. The CDR3 coding sequence is TGTGCCAGCAGTGTAGGTCTGGGGGTTTATGGCTACACCTTC. The V and J genes are TRBV27 and TRBJ1-2; a possible D gene is TRBD1 (5 bases). The CDR3 covers 14 residues. V lost 5 bases, J lost 5 bases, and 15 bases lay in between. CDR1 is MNHEY, CDR2 SMNVEV, per germline (reference sequence).

This sequence joins TRBV25-1 and TRBJ1-2, with unresolved D. Germline CDR1 and CDR2: MGHDK and SYGVNS. CDR3 size: 15 residues. Trimming cost V 4 bases and J 4 bases, with 16 bases left between them. The CDR3 DNA follows: TGTGCCAGCAGTGTAAATCCGGGTGAGGGCTATGGCTACACCTTC. As protein: CASSVNPGEGYGYTF.

In regard to this clonotype: This sequence may be a read error, since a much larger clone differs from it by one base. The chain joins TRBV9 to TRBJ2-1; D is possibly TRBD2 (6 bases). Germline lookup yields CDR1 SGDLS and CDR2 YYNGEE. The V gene lost 4 bases and the J gene lost 13 bases, with 24 bases spanning the gap. The CDR3 loop spans 15 amino acids. CDR3 loop: CASSPRRGLQETQFF. The CDR3 DNA is TGTGCCAGCAGCCCCCGCCGGGGACTCCAAGAGACCCAGTTCTTC.

At least ten counts were recorded for this clonotype. The CDR3 sequence is CASSLKGGETQYF. The DNA for the CDR3 is TGTGCCAGCAGCTTAAAGGGGGGGGAGACCCAGTACTTC. J is TRBJ2-5 and V is TRBV7-2; D possibly corresponds to TRBD2 (7 bases). From germline, CDR1 is SGHTA and CDR2 FQGNSA. CDR3 length: 13 amino acids. The V end lost 2 bases, the J end lost 5 bases, and 9 bases lay between the germline ends.

This clonotype was recorded many times. V is TRBV2 and J is TRBJ2-7; D is possibly TRBD1 or TRBD2 (5 bases each). Germline V gene data show CDR1 as SNHLY and CDR2 as FYNNEI. V dropped 7 bases and J dropped 7 bases, with 20 bases sitting between them. The CDR3 has 14 amino acids. In DNA form, the CDR3 reads TGTGCCAGCAACTTCGGGACCGGCCTTAAGGAGCAGTACTTC. Protein sequence: CASNFGTGLKEQYF.

Note on this clonotype: An end of the junction differs from the germline gene, which may be a read error. V gene TRBV3-1 combines with J gene TRBJ2-7; TRBD2 is a possible D gene (5 bases). With the DNA end fitting TRBJ2-5 better, the J assignment may be wrong. The CDR3 sequence is 16 residues long. The V gene's germline CDR1 is LGHDT and CDR2 YNNKEL (reference sequence). The CDR3 DNA sequence: TGTGCAAGCAGCCAAGAATTGTCCCGGGGAGTGGAGACCCAGTACTTC. Translation: CASSQELSRGVETQYF.

This clonotype was observed a handful of times. The chain combines TRBV28 with TRBJ1-2; tentative D call: TRBD1 (5 bases). In germline, CDR1 is MDHEN, CDR2 SYDVKM. The CDR3 spans 14 residues. The V end lost 6 bases, the J end lost 8 bases, and 19 bases lay between the germline ends. The CDR3 spells CASSPAGRRFGYTF. The CDR3 nucleotides read TGTGCCAGCAGCCCAGCGGGACGAAGATTCGGCTACACCTTC.

This clonotype showed up just a few times. The gene calls are TRBV6-2 or TRBV6-3 and TRBJ2-7, with a tentative D call TRBD2 (5 bases). V lost 1 base and J lost 0, with 10 bases in between. Germline-derived CDR1 and CDR2 are MNHEY and SVGEGT. The CDR3 is made up of 15 amino acids. CDR3 protein: CASSYYSGFSYEQYF. CDR3 nucleotides: TGTGCCAGCAGTTACTACAGCGGTTTCTCCTACGAGCAGTACTTC.

This clonotype was seen repeatedly, ten times or more. The V and J genes are TRBV12-3 or TRBV12-4 and TRBJ2-7; 13 bases align to TRBD2. The CDR3 consists of 17 residues. With V trimmed by 7 bases and J by 0 bases, 9 bases remained unmatched. DNA of the CDR3: TGTGCCAGCACCCGGACTAGCGGGGGACGTAGCTCCTACGAGCAGTACTTC. This encodes CASTRTSGGRSSYEQYF.

V is TRBV6-5 and J is TRBJ2-1, with 15 bases fitting TRBD2. Germline lookup yields CDR1 MNHEY and CDR2 SVGAGI. CDR3 length: 18 amino acids. The V gene end was trimmed by 4 bases and the J gene end by 4 bases; junction bases not matched to a gene: 8. The CDR3 region has the DNA TGTGCCAGCAGTTCCGGACTAGCGGGGGGGCTAATTTACAATGAGCAGTTCTTC. Protein product: CASSSGLAGGLIYNEQFF.

This clonotype was picked up a small number of times. This sequence joins TRBV9 and TRBJ2-3; a possible D gene is TRBD2 (7 bases). V shed 3 bases and J shed 2 bases, with 19 bases lying between them. CDR3 length: 17 residues. From germline, CDR1 is SGDLS and CDR2 YYNGEE. In DNA form, the CDR3 reads TGTGCCAGCAGCGCCGGGGACCGCGGGGGCCTCACAGATACGCAGTATTTT. Protein sequence: CASSAGDRGGLTDTQYF.

This chain joins TRBV27 and TRBJ2-7; no reliable D call. This CDR3 spans 15 amino acids. Germline CDR1 is MNHEY and CDR2 is SMNVEV (reference sequence). Trimming shortened V by 2 bases and J by 7 bases, and 18 bases separated the two germline ends. CDR3 amino acids: CASSLLGTPNNEQYF. CDR3 sequence (DNA): TGTGCCAGCAGTTTACTTGGCACTCCTAACAATGAGCAGTACTTC.

J is TRBJ1-2 and V is TRBV20-1, with 7 bases that match TRBD1. The CDR3 loop spans 16 amino acids. Trimming removed 0 bases from V and 4 bases from J; junction bases left unmatched: 11. Germline V gene sequence: CDR1 DFQATT, CDR2 SNEGSKA (reference sequence). The CDR3 DNA reads TGCAGTGCTAGAGATCCGGCTAAGGGACAGACCTATGGCTACACCTTC. Protein product: CSARDPAKGQTYGYTF.

Here the CDR3 DNA reads TGTGCCAGCAGCTACGGTTTCCGGGGGGCTTTTGGCTACACCTTC. The encoded protein is CASSYGFRGAFGYTF. V and J are TRBV6-5 and TRBJ1-2, with D perhaps matching TRBD1 (6 bases). CDR3 length: 15 residues. The germline V gene encodes CDR1 MNHEY and CDR2 SVGAGI. The V end lost 6 bases, the J end lost 7 bases, and 21 bases lay between the germline ends.

A word on this clonotype: A much more abundant neighbour one base away suggests this may be a read error. This CDR3 reads CAISGADRGSTDEQYF. CDR3 bases: TGTGCCATCAGCGGGGCGGACAGGGGCAGTACCGACGAGCAGTACTTC. J is TRBJ2-7 and V is TRBV10-3; 9 bases match TRBD1. This CDR3 spans 16 amino acids. V lost 6 bases to trimming and J lost 5 bases; unmatched junction nucleotides: 14. Looked up from germline, CDR1 is ENHRY and CDR2 is SYGVKD.

This clonotype appeared a few times. The gene calls are TRBV7-3 and TRBJ1-2; D is unclear. The germline V gene encodes CDR1 SGHTA and CDR2 FQGTGA. V was trimmed by 6 bases and J by 5 bases, leaving 16 bases between them. The CDR3 is 14 amino acids. CDR3 residues: CASSPGTTGYGYTF. The CDR3 DNA sequence: TGTGCCAGCAGTCCCGGAACCACCGGGTATGGCTACACCTTC. The variable domain in full, with the rest retrieved from reference TRBV7-3 and TRBJ1-2, is GAGVSQTPSNKVTEKGKYVELRCDPISGHTALYWYRQSLGQGPEFLIYFQGTGAADDSGLPNDRFFAVRPEGSVSTLKIQRTERGDSAVYLCASSPGTTGYGYTFGSGTRLTVV.

The rearrangement links TRBV28 to TRBJ2-4, with a possible D match to TRBD1 (7 bases). The J call may be mistaken, given a closer DNA end match to TRBJ2-7. Germline loops: CDR1 MDHEN, CDR2 SYDVKM. The CDR3 has 16 amino acids. This CDR3 reads CASKTLDGGQNYEQYF. The CDR3 nucleotides are TGTGCCAGCAAAACCCTTGACGGGGGACAGAACTACGAGCAGTACTTC.

The gene calls are TRBV20-1 and TRBJ2-7; D call uncertain. The germline V gene encodes CDR1 DFQATT and CDR2 SNEGSKA (reference sequence). This CDR3 has 13 amino acids. The germline V and J ends were trimmed by 3 bases and 7 bases, with 16 bases remaining between them. The CDR3 DNA follows: TGCAGTGCTAGGGTGTTAAACTACAATGAGCAGTACTTC. Its protein is CSARVLNYNEQYF.